The present entry profiles one T cell receptor (beta chain) with its context. This record comes from a study of T cells in localized non-small cell lung cancer. The junction had 5 bases not matched to a gene; V was cut back by 6 bases and J by 2 bases. Germline CDR1 is SEHNR and CDR2 is FQNEAQ (reference sequence). The CDR3 is 14 amino acids. The protocol was immunoSEQ multiplex PCR, while the TCRdb copy is restricted to in-frame clones and leaves out a portion. The sample carries tens of thousands of clones, roughly 82% recorded once. The origin of this receptor is a male donor aged 60 or over with stage III squamous cell lung carcinoma. The sample here was peripheral blood, taken before any cancer treatment. The rearrangement uses TRBV7-9 and TRBJ2-3, with 7 positions matching TRBD2. This chain's CDR3 is CASRSGTYTDTQYF. The CDR3 DNA sequence: TGTGCCAGCAGGAGCGGGACCTACACAGATACGCAGTATTTT.